This TCR beta chain was sequenced in a study of cytomegalovirus exposure and HLA in healthy donors. Germline loops: CDR1 MNHEY, CDR2 SVGAGI. The V gene end was trimmed by 8 bases and the J gene end by 5 bases; junction bases not matched to a gene: 11. CDR3 length: 14 residues. Data came from immunoSEQ multiplex PCR; TCRdb stores just in-frame clones and leaves some out. The sample contains approximately 57,000 clones, just over 90% of which appear only once. Material for sequencing was PBMCs. The rearrangement uses TRBV6-5 and TRBJ1-1; 7 bases align to TRBD1. This clonotype originated in a woman between 18 and 29 years old in good health and CMV-seronegative. CDR3 DNA sequence: TGTGCCAGCGCCTCCACAGGGGTAGTTACTGAAGCTTTCTTT. Translation: CASASTGVVTEAFF.